The 28 T cell receptor beta chains below were found in one sample sequenced in a study of T cell repertoires in aging, cancer and after chemotherapy. Multiplex touch-down PCR with TRB-A/B primers amplified rearranged V-D-J TRB sequences. MiXCR, applied by TCRdb to the multiplex PCR reads, yields one record per CDR3 protein. Of under 7,000 distinct CDR3 sequences listed, under 35% are singletons. TCR beta rearrangements were amplified from peripheral blood genomic DNA. The sequenced sample was blood. These receptors were obtained from a human donor with a blood cancer.

The chain combines TRBV5-4 with TRBJ1-1; 8 nucleotides line up with TRBD1. Germline values: CDR1 SGHNT, CDR2 YYREEE (reference sequence). The V gene end was trimmed by 6 bases and the J gene end by 4 bases; junction bases not matched to a gene: 2. The CDR3 is made up of 12 amino acids. CDR3 in DNA: TGTGCCAGCACGGGGACAGGCACTGAAGCTTTCTTT. This codes for CASTGTGTEAFF.

V is TRBV6-1 and J is TRBJ1-3; tentative D call: TRBD1 (5 bases). Germline values: CDR1 MNHNS, CDR2 SASEGT. This CDR3 spans 11 amino acids. The V end was cut by 5 bases, the J end by 15 bases, with 14 bases between. In nucleotides, the CDR3 is TGTGCCAGCAGTTCAGAGGGACGGGGATATTTT. It yields the protein CASSSEGRGYF.

J is TRBJ2-3 and V is TRBV12-3 or TRBV12-4; no clear D gene. This CDR3 has 13 amino acids. V was trimmed by 4 bases and J by 8 bases, leaving 13 bases between them. CDR3 sequence reads: CASSSSTPTTQYF. The CDR3 coding sequence is TGTGCCAGCAGTTCCTCCACCCCTACTACGCAGTATTTT.

This clonotype is large in the sample. This chain connects TRBV29-1 to TRBJ1-2; 7 nucleotides match TRBD1. CDR1 and CDR2 (germline): SQVTM, ANQGSEA. This CDR3 region has 12 residues. V dropped 6 bases and J dropped 3; count of bases not matched to a gene: 4. This chain's CDR3 is CSVGGQDYGYTF. In DNA, the CDR3 is TGCAGCGTCGGTGGACAGGACTATGGCTACACCTTC.

This rearrangement joins TRBV5-6 to TRBJ1-3, with 7 bases identical to TRBD1. The germline gives CDR1 SGHDT, CDR2 YYEEEE. V lost 1 base to trimming and J lost 4 bases; unmatched junction nucleotides: 2. The CDR3 covers 14 residues. DNA for the CDR3: TGTGCCAGCAGCTTGACAGGGGCGGGAAACACCATATATTTT. Its protein is CASSLTGAGNTIYF.

To note about this clonotype: This may be a read error: a much more frequent sequence differs by one nucleotide. This chain connects TRBV29-1 to TRBJ2-7; 7 nucleotides align to TRBD1. The CDR3 runs to 13 residues. V lost 3 bases to trimming and J lost 3 bases; unmatched junction nucleotides: 5. In germline, CDR1 is SQVTM, CDR2 ANQGSEA. The CDR3 sequence is CSVDDRDYYEQYF. The CDR3 DNA is TGCAGCGTTGATGACAGGGATTACTACGAGCAGTACTTC.

This clonotype has more than one count but fewer than ten. The chain uses TRBV6-6 and TRBJ1-2, with a weak D call TRBD1 (6 bases). There are 14 residues in the CDR3. Per germline, CDR1 MNHNY and CDR2 SVGAGI (reference sequence). V dropped 5 bases and J dropped 5 bases, with 15 bases sitting between them. For the CDR3, the DNA is TGTGCCAGCAGTGAAGCCGGGACAAAGTATGGCTACACCTTC. Protein product: CASSEAGTKYGYTF.

Only a few counts were recorded for this clonotype. The chain combines TRBV5-6 with TRBJ2-7; 10 nucleotides match TRBD1. The CDR3 spans 15 residues. Trimming removed 2 bases from V and 5 bases from J; junction bases left unmatched: 7. Germline-derived CDR1 and CDR2 are SGHDT and YYEEEE. The CDR3 sequence: CASSLAGQGRNEQYF. Written as DNA, the CDR3 is TGTGCCAGCAGCTTAGCGGGACAGGGGCGCAACGAGCAGTACTTC.

Remarks on this clonotype: At one end, the junction sequence differs from germline, possibly due to a read error. The V and J genes are TRBV6-1 and TRBJ1-4; 10 bases line up with TRBD1. The CDR3 runs 16 residues. Germline V gives CDR1 MNHNS, CDR2 SASEGT. Written as DNA, the CDR3 is TGTGCCAGCAGTCCGCGACAGGGGGCAACTAATCAAAAACTGTTTTTT. This sequence encodes CASSPRQGATNQKLFF.

This clonotype has just one count. V is TRBV5-1 and J is TRBJ1-1, with 8 positions matching TRBD1. CDR3 size: 13 residues. The germline V gene encodes CDR1 SGHRS and CDR2 YFSETQ. Losses at the gene ends were 4 bases for V and 5 bases for J; bases not matched to a gene: 4. CDR3 region: CASSTTGVTEAFF. CDR3 sequence (DNA): TGCGCCAGCAGCACGACAGGGGTGACTGAAGCTTTCTTT.

The chain uses TRBV24-1 and TRBJ2-2; D may be TRBD1 (5 bases). Deletions cut 2 bases from V and 0 bases from J, with 9 bases between. Per the germline V gene, CDR1 is KGHDR and CDR2 is SFDVKD. CDR3 length: 16 residues. For the CDR3, the DNA is TGTGCCACCAGTGATTCGACAGCCTCGAACACCGGGGAGCTGTTTTTT. This sequence encodes CATSDSTASNTGELFF.

The chain recombines TRBV7-6 with TRBJ2-1, with 9 bases aligning to TRBD2. CDR1 SGHVS and CDR2 FNYEAQ come from the germline V gene. The V segment lost 3 bases and the J segment 7 bases; nucleotides outside the gene matches: 7. The CDR3 consists of 15 residues. The DNA for the CDR3 is TGTGCCAGCAGCTTTACCGGGACTAGCAGGAATGAGCAGTTCTTC. Translation gives CASSFTGTSRNEQFF.

This clonotype was counted only a few times. This chain uses TRBV4-1 with TRBJ1-5; 7 bases are a match to TRBD1. J gave up 0 bases and V 3 bases, and 5 bases lay outside the gene matches. The CDR3 spans 16 residues. Per the germline V gene, CDR1 is MGHRA and CDR2 is YSYEKL. The CDR3 loop reads CASSQGGQTSNQPQHF. The CDR3 nucleotides are TGCGCCAGCAGCCAGGGGGGACAGACTAGCAATCAGCCCCAGCATTTT.

The V gene is TRBV10-3, the J gene TRBJ1-2, with D possibly matching TRBD1 (5 bases). Trimming shortened V by 3 bases and J by 3 bases, and 20 bases separated the two germline ends. Germline V gene lookup returns CDR1 ENHRY and CDR2 SYGVKD. This CDR3 contains 17 residues. The CDR3 region is CAISEGGGDEADYGYTF. The CDR3 nucleotides read TGTGCCATCAGTGAAGGTGGGGGGGACGAGGCGGACTATGGCTACACCTTC.

This clonotype is judged medium-sized. The chain couples TRBV27 to TRBJ2-3, with TRBD2 identical over 11 bases. This CDR3 has 13 residues. The germline V gene has CDR1 MNHEY and CDR2 SMNVEV (reference sequence). Trimming took 7 bases from V and 6 from J; bases not matched to a gene: 3. Here the CDR3 DNA reads TGTGCCAGCAAGGCTAGCGGGGGGGATACGCAGTATTTT. Protein product: CASKASGGDTQYF.

This chain joins TRBV7-9 and TRBJ2-1; D not certain. V lost 1 base, J lost 1 base, and 17 bases lay in between. This CDR3 comprises 18 residues. CDR1 is SEHNR, CDR2 FQNEAQ, per germline (reference sequence). DNA of the CDR3: TGTGCCAGCAGCTTAGTAGTATCGTCTGTAGCTTCCTACAATGAGCAGTTCTTC. As protein: CASSLVVSSVASYNEQFF.

This clonotype has more than one count but fewer than ten. The chain recombines TRBV11-3 with TRBJ2-6, with unresolved D. The length of the CDR3 is 15 residues. The V end lost 6 bases, the J end lost 0 bases, and 9 bases lay between the germline ends. Germline CDR1 and CDR2: SGHNT and YENEEA. The CDR3 region is CASSYEVSGANVLTF. Here the CDR3 DNA reads TGTGCCAGCAGTTACGAGGTCTCTGGGGCCAACGTCCTGACTTTC.

The CDR3 spells CASSLQALTDTQYF. The CDR3 DNA is TGTGCCAGCAGCTTGCAAGCTCTGACAGATACGCAGTATTTT. The chain links TRBV11-3 to TRBJ2-3; D is ambiguous. This CDR3 comprises 14 residues. Germline CDR1 SGHNT, CDR2 YENEEA. Deletions cut 3 bases from V and 3 bases from J, with 10 bases between.

The CDR3, as DNA: TGTGCCAGCAGCGAGGGTCGGGGAGGGGGGTACGAGCAGTACTTC. This codes for CASSEGRGGGYEQYF. V and J are TRBV5-4 and TRBJ2-7; possibly TRBD2 for D (7 bases). V was pared by 4 bases and J by 4 bases, with 18 bases between. There are 15 residues in the CDR3. Germline values: CDR1 SGHNT, CDR2 YYREEE (reference sequence).

The chain combines TRBV30 with TRBJ2-1; 8 bases match TRBD2. Germline V CDR1 and CDR2: GTSNPN, SVGIG (reference sequence). CDR3 length: 14 residues. V lost 8 bases and J lost 9; bases outside the gene matches: 15. The CDR3: CAMPAGAGGREQFF. The DNA of the CDR3 is TGTGCCATGCCTGCAGGGGCGGGAGGACGTGAGCAGTTCTTC.

This clonotype turned up a few times. The gene calls are TRBV7-2 and TRBJ1-5; the D is unclear. Germline CDR1 is SGHTA and CDR2 is FQGNSA. The V end lost 5 bases, the J end lost 9 bases, and 14 bases lay between the germline ends. The CDR3 is 13 residues long. The CDR3 region has the DNA TGTGCCAGCAGCCCCACGGGATTCCGGCCCCAGCATTTT. Translation: CASSPTGFRPQHF.

The table lists this clonotype with a few counts. The rearrangement uses TRBV30 and TRBJ1-4; D uncertain. The germline V gene has CDR1 GTSNPN and CDR2 SVGIG (reference sequence). CDR3 length: 13 amino acids. Trimming took 1 base from V and 3 from J, leaving 6 bases between them. Written as DNA, the CDR3 is TGTGCCTGGAGTGGGAACTCTAATGAAAAACTGTTTTTT. Residues: CAWSGNSNEKLFF.

This clonotype ranks as medium-sized. J is TRBJ2-4 and V is TRBV11-1, with TRBD2 as a possible D gene (7 bases). From germline, CDR1 is SGHAT and CDR2 FQDESV (reference sequence). V lost 4 bases and J lost 3, with 13 bases in between. The CDR3 is 15 amino acids. The CDR3 coding sequence is TGTGCCAGCAGCTACGAGGGGGACTACAAAAACATTCAGTACTTC. Its protein product is CASSYEGDYKNIQYF.

The rearrangement uses TRBV20-1 and TRBJ1-2, with D unclear. Trimming removed 0 bases at V and 0 bases at J, with 5 bases between. The CDR3 spans 13 residues. In germline, CDR1 is DFQATT, CDR2 SNEGSKA (reference sequence). The CDR3 region has the DNA TGCAGTGCTAGAGATCAAACTAACTATGGCTACACCTTC. This translates into CSARDQTNYGYTF.

This rearrangement joins TRBV6-6 to TRBJ2-1, with no clear D. Trimming left V 8 bases short and J 6 bases short, with 14 bases between. From germline, CDR1 is MNHNY and CDR2 SVGAGI (reference sequence). CDR3 length equals 13 residues. The CDR3: CASHQTVFNEQFF. DNA of the CDR3: TGTGCCAGCCACCAGACGGTTTTCAATGAGCAGTTCTTC.

A few counts support this clonotype. The chain uses TRBV6-5 and TRBJ2-3, with D possibly matching TRBD2 (6 bases). The V end was cut by 0 bases, the J end by 6 bases, with 16 bases between. CDR1 and CDR2 from the germline V gene are MNHEY and SVGAGI. This CDR3 is 16 amino acids long. The DNA for the CDR3 is TGTGCCAGCAGTTACTCAAAGGGAGCGGGCGCCGATACGCAGTATTTT. Protein product: CASSYSKGAGADTQYF.

This clonotype occurred a few times. This sequence joins TRBV6-2 or TRBV6-3 and TRBJ2-7; 8 bases map to TRBD1. The CDR3 sequence is 14 residues long. Germline values: CDR1 MNHEY, CDR2 SVGEGT. After removal of 5 bases from V and 12 bases from J, the junction contained 15 bases not matched to a gene. The CDR3 sequence: CASSTTGVRPGTYF. The DNA of the CDR3 is TGTGCCAGCAGTACGACAGGGGTTCGTCCCGGGACGTACTTC.

This clonotype was counted only a few times. This chain links TRBV27 with TRBJ1-4; a possible D gene is TRBD1 (5 bases). The ends were cut back, 5 bases at V and 8 bases at J, with 9 bases in the middle. The CDR3 length is 12 residues. Germline CDR1 reads MNHEY; CDR2 reads SMNVEV (reference sequence). CDR3 residues: CASSLRGEKLFF. DNA of the CDR3: TGTGCCAGCAGTCTACGGGGGGAAAAACTGTTTTTT. Complete variable domain (other parts from reference TRBV27 and TRBJ1-4): EAQVTQNPRYLITVTGKKLTVTCSQNMNHEYMSWYRQDPGLGLRQIYYSMNVEVTDKGDVPEGYKVSRKEKRNFPLILESPSPNQTSLYFCASSLRGEKLFFGSGTQLSVL.